This is a list of T cell receptor beta chains from one sample in a study of blood T cell repertoires in COVID-19. Assay: immunoSEQ multiplex PCR; the TCRdb copy retains only in-frame clones and omits some. The profile shows 360,000 or so clones, approximately 89% of them singletons. Sequences were obtained from PBMCs or T cells enriched from blood (not recorded which). The receptors here all came from a woman aged 30 to 39 who had recovered from COVID-19. Each CDR3 is given with its conserved first and last residue. Size is stated for part of the rows, as once, few or many counts, or as a class when the clone is expanded.

J gene | V gene | clone size | CDR3 protein
TRBJ2-7 | TRBV5-4 | NA | CASSRTGSFYEQYF
TRBJ1-1 | TRBV7-3 | NA | CASSLSGNTEAFF
TRBJ2-7 | TRBV7-3 | NA | CASSQTAPSPLTSYEQYF
TRBJ1-5 | TRBV7-8 | once | CASSLSYRDSKSSNQPQHF
TRBJ1-5 | TRBV18 | few | CASCRQINQPQHF
TRBJ1-1 | TRBV5-1 | NA | CASSFGGALNTEAFF
TRBJ2-1 | TRBV13 | NA | CASSLNPLAGLLNEQFF
TRBJ1-5 | TRBV7-9 | NA | CASSSGRDAQRGQPQHF
TRBJ2-7 | TRBV23-1 | NA | CASSQLLRVWTGPYEQYF
TRBJ1-2 | TRBV7-2 | NA | CASSAGQGVYGYTF
TRBJ1-1 | TRBV4-2 | NA | CASSQINRGSPEAFF
TRBJ2-1 | TRBV5-4 | NA | CASSLKKTGSYNEQFF
TRBJ2-7 | TRBV19 | NA | CASSTGQRRAEQYF
TRBJ1-2 | TRBV27 | NA | CASSAFGDNYGYTF